These T cell receptor beta chains were read from a single sample in a study of T cells in Graves' hyperthyroidism and ophthalmopathy. In TCRdb, the multiplex PCR reads were re-called with MiXCR into one record per CDR3 protein. Of fewer than 700,000 distinct CDR3 sequences listed, around 15% are singletons. Sequencing input: blood. These receptors came from a woman in her 30s with Graves' hyperthyroidism. The CDR3 runs from the conserved cysteine through the conserved F or W. The D gene is left open where the match is weak. Size is stated for part of the rows, as once, few or many counts, or as a class when the clone is expanded.

few,TRBJ2-1,.,TRBV9,CASSPTPGPGEQFF,TGTGCCAGCAGCCCCACGCCGGGGCCTGGTGAGCAGTTCTTC
.,TRBJ1-6,TRBD1,TRBV28,CASSIQGYNSPLHF,TGTGCCAGCAGCATACAGGGGTATAATTCACCCCTCCACTTT
.,TRBJ1-1,TRBD1,TRBV30,CAQGASAEAFF,TGTGCTCAGGGGGCGTCGGCTGAAGCTTTCTTT
many,TRBJ1-1,TRBD1,TRBV12-3/TRBV12-4,CASSPLIQGIHTEAFF,TGTGCCAGCAGCCCTCTAATACAGGGGATTCACACTGAAGCTTTCTTT
few,TRBJ1-3,.,TRBV12-3/TRBV12-4,CASRRSSRDTDTIYF,TGTGCCAGCAGACGATCTTCACGGGATACGGACACCATATATTTT
many,TRBJ1-1,.,TRBV6-6,CASSYGPTEAFF,TGTGCCAGCAGTTACGGCCCCACTGAAGCTTTCTTT
many,TRBJ2-7,.,TRBV30,CACLAATSYEQYF,TGTGCCTGTTTAGCGGCTACCTCCTACGAGCAGTACTTC
many,TRBJ2-1,.,TRBV18,CASPGKYNEQFF,TGTGCCAGCCCCGGAAAATACAATGAGCAGTTCTTC
.,TRBJ2-7,TRBD2,TRBV13,CASSSLAGGLNEQYF,TGTGCCAGCAGCTCCCTTGCGGGAGGGTTAAACGAGCAGTACTTC
many,TRBJ2-2,TRBD1,TRBV27,CASKPSGQPYGELFF,TGTGCCAGCAAACCCTCGGGACAGCCCTACGGGGAGCTGTTTTTT
many,TRBJ1-1,.,TRBV2,CASSEVVMNTEAFF,TGTGCCAGCAGTGAAGTGGTTATGAACACTGAAGCTTTCTTT
many,TRBJ1-1,TRBD1,TRBV6-6,CASSYYGQGASRTEAFF,TGTGCCAGCAGTTACTATGGACAGGGGGCGTCGAGAACTGAAGCTTTCTTT
many,TRBJ2-3,.,TRBV7-9,CASSSTRMIPDTQYF,TGTGCCAGCAGCTCGACCAGAATGATCCCAGATACGCAGTATTTT
many,TRBJ2-3,TRBD2,TRBV6-1,CASSEDVAPRREGTGDTQYF,TGTGCCAGCAGTGAAGACGTAGCGCCCAGGCGGGAGGGGACCGGGGATACGCAGTATTTT
many,TRBJ1-1,.,TRBV18,CASSPPGRTEAFF,TGTGCCAGCTCACCACCAGGGAGGACTGAAGCTTTCTTT
many,TRBJ2-7,TRBD2,TRBV27,CASSFSAGRSYEQYF,TGTGCCAGCAGTTTCTCAGCGGGACGCTCCTACGAGCAGTACTTC
once,TRBJ2-5,.,TRBV11-2,CASSSGPDAGETQYF,TGTGCCAGCAGCTCGGGACCGGACGCGGGAGAGACCCAGTACTTC
many,TRBJ2-2,TRBD2,TRBV11-2,CASSFTSGVTGELFF,TGTGCCAGCAGCTTTACTAGCGGAGTCACCGGGGAGCTGTTTTTT
.,TRBJ2-7,.,TRBV7-2,CASSFLRGPHEQYF,TGTGCCAGCAGCTTCCTTAGGGGCCCCCACGAGCAGTACTTC
few,TRBJ1-1,.,TRBV10-3,CAISDPGRTEAFF,TGTGCCATCAGTGATCCGGGCCGAACTGAAGCTTTCTTT
.,TRBJ2-4,TRBD2,TRBV20-1,CSARDGGGRLAKNIQYF,TGCAGTGCTAGAGATGGGGGGGGACGTCTAGCCAAAAACATTCAGTACTTC
few,TRBJ2-6,.,TRBV5-1,CASSPGSGGANVLTF,TGCGCCAGCAGCCCTGGGTCTGGTGGGGCCAACGTCCTGACTTTC
many,TRBJ1-2,.,TRBV12-5,CASGTQTDYGYTF,TGTGCTAGTGGCACCCAGACAGACTATGGCTACACCTTC
.,TRBJ1-5,.,TRBV28,CASSGTLVQPQHF,TGTGCCAGCAGTGGGACCCTAGTTCAGCCCCAGCATTTT
.,TRBJ2-3,.,TRBV5-1,CASSLGGLSGDTQYF,TGCGCCAGCAGCTTGGGGGGACTCTCGGGGGATACGCAGTATTTT